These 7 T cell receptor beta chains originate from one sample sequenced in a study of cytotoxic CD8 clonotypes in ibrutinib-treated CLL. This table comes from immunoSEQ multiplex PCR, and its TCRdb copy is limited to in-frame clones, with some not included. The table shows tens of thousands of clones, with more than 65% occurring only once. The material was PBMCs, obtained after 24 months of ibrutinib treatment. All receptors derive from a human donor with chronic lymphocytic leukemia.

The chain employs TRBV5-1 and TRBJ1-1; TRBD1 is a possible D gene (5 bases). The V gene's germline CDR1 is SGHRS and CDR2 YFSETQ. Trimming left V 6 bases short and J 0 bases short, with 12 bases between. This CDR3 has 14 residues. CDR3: CASTKLGVNTEAFF. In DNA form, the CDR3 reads TGCGCCAGCACTAAATTGGGGGTGAACACTGAAGCTTTCTTT. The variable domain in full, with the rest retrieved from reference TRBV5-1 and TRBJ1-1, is KAGVTQTPRYLIKTRGQQVTLSCSPISGHRSVSWYQQTPGQGLQFLFEYFSETQRNKGNFPGRFSGRQFSNSRSEMNVSTLELGDSALYLCASTKLGVNTEAFFGQGTRLTVV.

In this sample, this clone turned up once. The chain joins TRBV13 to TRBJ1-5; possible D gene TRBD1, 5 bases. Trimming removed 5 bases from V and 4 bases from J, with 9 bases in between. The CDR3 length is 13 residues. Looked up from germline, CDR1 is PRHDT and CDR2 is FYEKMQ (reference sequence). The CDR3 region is CASSRGTNQPQHF. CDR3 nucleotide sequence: TGTGCCAGCAGCCGAGGGACGAATCAGCCCCAGCATTTT.

The chain's CDR3 is CASSLETGGGEKLFF. DNA of the CDR3: TGTGCCAGCAGTTTAGAAACAGGGGGCGGCGAAAAACTGTTTTTT. The rearrangement uses TRBV28 and TRBJ1-4, with 9 bases fitting TRBD1. The CDR3 consists of 15 residues. Germline V gene lookup returns CDR1 MDHEN and CDR2 SYDVKM. Losses at the gene ends were 2 bases for V and 8 bases for J; bases not matched to a gene: 6.

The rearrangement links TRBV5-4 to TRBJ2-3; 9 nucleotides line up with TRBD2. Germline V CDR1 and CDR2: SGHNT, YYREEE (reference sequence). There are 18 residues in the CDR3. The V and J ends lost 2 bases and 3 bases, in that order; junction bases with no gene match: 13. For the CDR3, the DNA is TGTGCCAGCAGCTTATATCTCCTAGCGGGGTGGGGGACAGATACGCAGTATTTT. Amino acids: CASSLYLLAGWGTDTQYF. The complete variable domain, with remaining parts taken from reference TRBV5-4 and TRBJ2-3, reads ETGVTQSPTHLIKTRGQQVTLRCSSQSGHNTVSWYQQALGQGPQFIFQYYREEENGRGNFPPRFSGLQFPNYSSELNVNALELDDSALYLCASSLYLLAGWGTDTQYFGPGTRLTVL.

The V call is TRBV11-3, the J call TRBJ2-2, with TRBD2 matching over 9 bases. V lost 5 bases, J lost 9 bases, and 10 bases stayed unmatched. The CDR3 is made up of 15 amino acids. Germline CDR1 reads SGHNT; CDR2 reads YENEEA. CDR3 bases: TGTGCCAGCAGCCCGGGGGCTAGCGGGGACCGGGAGCTGTTTTTT. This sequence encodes CASSPGASGDRELFF.

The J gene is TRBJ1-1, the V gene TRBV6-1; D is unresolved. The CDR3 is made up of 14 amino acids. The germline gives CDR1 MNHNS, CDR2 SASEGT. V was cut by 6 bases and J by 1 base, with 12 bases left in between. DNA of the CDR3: TGTGCCAGCAGGTCGACTAATAGGAACACTGAAGCTTTCTTT. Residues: CASRSTNRNTEAFF.

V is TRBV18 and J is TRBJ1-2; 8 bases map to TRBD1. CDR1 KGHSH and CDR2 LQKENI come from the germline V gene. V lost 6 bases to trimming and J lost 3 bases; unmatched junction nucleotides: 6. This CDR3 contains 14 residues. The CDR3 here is CASSPVDRDYGYTF. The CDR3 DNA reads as TGTGCCAGCTCCCCAGTGGACAGGGACTATGGCTACACCTTC.